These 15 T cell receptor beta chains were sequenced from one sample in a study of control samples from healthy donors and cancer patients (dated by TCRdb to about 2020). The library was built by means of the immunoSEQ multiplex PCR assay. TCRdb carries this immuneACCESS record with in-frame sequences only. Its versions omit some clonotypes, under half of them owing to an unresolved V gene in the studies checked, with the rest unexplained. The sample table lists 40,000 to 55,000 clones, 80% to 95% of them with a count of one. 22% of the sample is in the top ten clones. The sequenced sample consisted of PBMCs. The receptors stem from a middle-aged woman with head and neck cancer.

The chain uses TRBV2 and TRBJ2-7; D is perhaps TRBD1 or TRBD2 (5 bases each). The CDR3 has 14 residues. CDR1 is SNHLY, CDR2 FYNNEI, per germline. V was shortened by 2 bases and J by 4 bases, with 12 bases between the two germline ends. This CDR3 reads CASSERDGLYEQYF. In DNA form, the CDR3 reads TGTGCCAGCAGTGAAAGGGACGGCCTATACGAGCAGTACTTC.

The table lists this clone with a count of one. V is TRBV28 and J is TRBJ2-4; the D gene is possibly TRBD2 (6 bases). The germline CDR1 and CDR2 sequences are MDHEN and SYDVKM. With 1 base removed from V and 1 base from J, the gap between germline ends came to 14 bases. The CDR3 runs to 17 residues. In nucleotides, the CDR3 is TGTGCCAGCAGTTTATATCCGGGGGACTCGGCCAAAAACATTCAGTACTTC. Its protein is CASSLYPGDSAKNIQYF.

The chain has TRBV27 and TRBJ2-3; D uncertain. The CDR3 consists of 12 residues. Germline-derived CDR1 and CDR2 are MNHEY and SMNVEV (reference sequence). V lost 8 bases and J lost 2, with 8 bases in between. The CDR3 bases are TGTGCCAGCGGCCTCGTCACAGATACGCAGTATTTT. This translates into CASGLVTDTQYF.

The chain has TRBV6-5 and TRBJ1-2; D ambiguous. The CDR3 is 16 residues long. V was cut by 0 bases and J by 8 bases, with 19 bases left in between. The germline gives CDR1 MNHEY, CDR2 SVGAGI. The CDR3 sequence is CASSYSIYDGSRGYTF. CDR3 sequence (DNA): TGTGCCAGCAGTTACTCGATTTATGACGGCTCGAGGGGCTACACCTTC.

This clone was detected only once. In nucleotides, the CDR3 is TGTGCCAGCAGCTTACAGGGATCTGGAAACACCATATATTTT. Encoded protein: CASSLQGSGNTIYF. The V and J genes are TRBV7-9 and TRBJ1-3; weak D call: TRBD1 (5 bases). Trimming took off 2 bases at V and 1 base at J, with 6 bases between the two ends. The CDR3 length is 14 residues. Germline V lookup: CDR1 SEHNR, CDR2 FQNEAQ (reference sequence). Full variable domain (outside the CDR3, taken from reference TRBV7-9 and TRBJ1-3): DTGVSQNPRHKITKRGQNVTFRCDPISEHNRLYWYRQTLGQGPEFLTYFQNEAQLEKSRLLSDRFSAERPKGSFSTLEIQRTEQGDSAMYLCASSLQGSGNTIYFGEGSWLTVV.

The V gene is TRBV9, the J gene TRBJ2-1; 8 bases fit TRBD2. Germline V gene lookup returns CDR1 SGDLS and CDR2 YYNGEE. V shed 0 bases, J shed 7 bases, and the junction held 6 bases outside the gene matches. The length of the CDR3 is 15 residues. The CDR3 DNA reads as TGTGCCAGCAGCGTAGCCGGGAGGGCCCATAATGAGCAGTTCTTC. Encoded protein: CASSVAGRAHNEQFF.

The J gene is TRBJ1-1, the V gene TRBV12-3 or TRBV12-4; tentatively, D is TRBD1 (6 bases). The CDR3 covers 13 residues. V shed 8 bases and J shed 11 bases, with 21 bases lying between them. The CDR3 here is CASRQTGALTAFF. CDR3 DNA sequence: TGTGCCAGCCGTCAGACGGGGGCCCTGACTGCTTTCTTT.

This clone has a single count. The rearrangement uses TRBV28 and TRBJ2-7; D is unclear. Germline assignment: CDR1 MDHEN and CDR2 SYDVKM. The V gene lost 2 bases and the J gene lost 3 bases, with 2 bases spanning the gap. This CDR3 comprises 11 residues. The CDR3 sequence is CASSLVYEQYF. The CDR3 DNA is TGTGCCAGCAGTTTAGTCTACGAGCAGTACTTC.

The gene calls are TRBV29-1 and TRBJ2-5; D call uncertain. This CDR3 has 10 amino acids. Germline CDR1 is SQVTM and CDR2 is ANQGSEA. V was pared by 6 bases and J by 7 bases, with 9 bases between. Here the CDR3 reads CSVASGTQYF. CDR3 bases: TGCAGCGTCGCCTCGGGGACCCAGTACTTC.

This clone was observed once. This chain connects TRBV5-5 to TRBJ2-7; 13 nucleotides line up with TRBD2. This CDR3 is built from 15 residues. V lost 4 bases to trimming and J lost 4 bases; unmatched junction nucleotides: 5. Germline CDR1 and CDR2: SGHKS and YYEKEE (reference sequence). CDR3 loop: CASSPGLAGQYEQYF. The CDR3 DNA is TGTGCCAGCAGCCCGGGACTAGCGGGACAATACGAGCAGTACTTC. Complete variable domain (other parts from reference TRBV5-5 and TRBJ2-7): DAGVTQSPTHLIKTRGQQVTLRCSPISGHKSVSWYQQVLGQGPQFIFQYYEKEERGRGNFPDRFSARQFPNYSSELNVNALLLGDSALYLCASSPGLAGQYEQYFGPGTRLTVT.

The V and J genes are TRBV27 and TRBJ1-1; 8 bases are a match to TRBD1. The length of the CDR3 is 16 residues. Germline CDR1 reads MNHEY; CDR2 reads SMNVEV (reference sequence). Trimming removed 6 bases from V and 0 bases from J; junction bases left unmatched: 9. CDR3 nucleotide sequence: TGTGCCAGCAGAAGAACAGGGGGAGTTTTGAACACTGAAGCTTTCTTT. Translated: CASRRTGGVLNTEAFF.

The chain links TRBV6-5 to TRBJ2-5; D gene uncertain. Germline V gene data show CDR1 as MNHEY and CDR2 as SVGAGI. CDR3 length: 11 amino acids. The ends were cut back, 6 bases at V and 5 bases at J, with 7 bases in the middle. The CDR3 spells CASSRRETQYF. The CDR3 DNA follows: TGTGCCAGCAGCCGGCGGGAGACCCAGTACTTC.

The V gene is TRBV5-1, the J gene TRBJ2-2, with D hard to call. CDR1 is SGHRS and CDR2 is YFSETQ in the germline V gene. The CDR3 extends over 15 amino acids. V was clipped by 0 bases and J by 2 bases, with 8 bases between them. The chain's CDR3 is CASSLVDRNTGELFF. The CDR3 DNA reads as TGCGCCAGCAGCTTGGTGGATCGAAACACCGGGGAGCTGTTTTTT.

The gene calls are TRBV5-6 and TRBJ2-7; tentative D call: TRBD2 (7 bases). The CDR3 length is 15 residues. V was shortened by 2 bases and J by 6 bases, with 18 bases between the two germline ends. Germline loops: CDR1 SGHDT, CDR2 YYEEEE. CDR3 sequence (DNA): TGTGCCAGCAGCTTCCGGGCGGGGGCTGTAGGCGAGCAGTACTTC. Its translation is CASSFRAGAVGEQYF.

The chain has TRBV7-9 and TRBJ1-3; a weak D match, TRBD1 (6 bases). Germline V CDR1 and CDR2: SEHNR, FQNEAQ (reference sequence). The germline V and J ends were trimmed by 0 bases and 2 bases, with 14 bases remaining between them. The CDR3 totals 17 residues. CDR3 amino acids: CASSLAYGTRTGNTIYF. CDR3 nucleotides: TGTGCCAGCAGCTTAGCCTACGGGACAAGGACTGGAAACACCATATATTTT.